These 27 T cell receptor beta chains originate from one sample sequenced in a study of CD8+CD57+ T cells in acquired aplastic anemia. The template used for profiling TCR beta VDJ and CDR3 was genomic DNA. TCRdb analysed the reads with MiXCR anew, one entry per CDR3 protein. The table lists 150,000 to 180,000 distinct CDR3 sequences, roughly half of them singletons. Patients chosen for sequencing had CD8+CD57+ cells that had expanded, as shown by flow cytometry. The sequenced sample was sorted CD4+, CD8+, or CD8+CD57+ T cells (not recorded which) from PBMCs. These receptors originate from a human donor with aplastic anemia.

CDR3 region: CAISGWASYNEQFF. CDR3 coding DNA: TGTGCCATCAGTGGCTGGGCTAGTTACAATGAGCAGTTCTTC. The rearrangement joins TRBV10-3 to TRBJ2-1; D is unclear. There are 14 residues in the CDR3. With 4 bases removed from V and 4 bases from J, the gap between germline ends came to 11 bases. The germline V gene encodes CDR1 ENHRY and CDR2 SYGVKD.

The chain recombines TRBV7-9 with TRBJ2-5, with D unresolved. The CDR3 consists of 11 residues. Germline assignment: CDR1 SEHNR and CDR2 FQNEAQ (reference sequence). Trimming shortened V by 1 base and J by 10 bases, and 7 bases separated the two germline ends. In nucleotides, the CDR3 is TGTGCCAGCAGCTTAGAAGGGAACCAGTACTTC. Amino acid sequence: CASSLEGNQYF.

J is TRBJ2-5 and V is TRBV7-3, with 11 bases identical to TRBD2. Losses at the gene ends were 5 bases for V and 5 bases for J; bases not matched to a gene: 10. The CDR3 totals 16 residues. Per the germline V gene, CDR1 is SGHTA and CDR2 is FQGTGA. The CDR3 loop reads CASSPQTSGAAETQYF. CDR3 nucleotides: TGTGCCAGCAGCCCACAGACTAGCGGGGCGGCGGAGACCCAGTACTTC.

The V call is TRBV6-2 or TRBV6-3, the J call TRBJ1-1; 9 nucleotides line up with TRBD1. Per the germline V gene, CDR1 is MNHEY and CDR2 is SVGEGT. V was pared by 2 bases and J by 4 bases, with 5 bases of the junction left unmatched. The CDR3 consists of 15 residues. Here the CDR3 reads CASSYPTGGVTEAFF. The DNA of the CDR3 is TGTGCCAGCAGTTACCCGACAGGGGGGGTCACTGAAGCTTTCTTT.

V and J are TRBV2 and TRBJ2-1, with D possibly being TRBD2 (6 bases). Trimming left V 5 bases short and J 0 bases short, with 8 bases between. The CDR3 runs to 14 residues. CDR1 and CDR2 (germline): SNHLY, FYNNEI. CDR3 in DNA: TGTGCCAGCAGTCCCGGGAGCTCCTACAATGAGCAGTTCTTC. Translation gives CASSPGSSYNEQFF.

There are many counts of this clonotype. The chain carries TRBV9 and TRBJ2-3; 12 positions agree with TRBD2. V trimming: 3 bases; J trimming: 7 bases; junction bases outside the gene matches: 9. This CDR3 spans 16 amino acids. CDR1 and CDR2 from the germline V gene are SGDLS and YYNGEE. The CDR3 bases are TGTGCCAGCAGCGGTACTCTAGCGGGGGGGCCGAATACGCAGTATTTT. Its protein is CASSGTLAGGPNTQYF.

Turning to this clonotype: Just one base apart from a much larger clone, this may be a read error. This rearrangement joins TRBV6-4 to TRBJ2-3; no firm D call. Germline V gene lookup returns CDR1 MRHNA and CDR2 SNTAGT. The CDR3 runs 16 residues. The CDR3 sequence: CAGSDPAWSETDTQYF. In nucleotides, the CDR3 is TGTGCCGGCAGTGACCCCGCCTGGTCCGAAACAGATACGCAGTATTTT.

The rearrangement uses TRBV5-4 and TRBJ2-7; 8 bases fit TRBD2. J gave up 2 bases and V 0 bases, and 10 bases lay outside the gene matches. The CDR3 is made up of 17 amino acids. The germline V gene encodes CDR1 SGHNT and CDR2 YYREEE (reference sequence). CDR3 sequence reads: CASSLVGLAGITYEQYF. The CDR3 nucleotides read TGTGCCAGCAGCTTGGTGGGGCTAGCGGGCATCACCTACGAGCAGTACTTC.

This clonotype was found many times. The chain joins TRBV27 to TRBJ2-7; D tentatively reads TRBD1 or TRBD2 (6 bases each). CDR1 and CDR2 from the germline V gene are MNHEY and SMNVEV (reference sequence). The CDR3 is made up of 17 amino acids. V lost 5 bases and J lost 3, with 23 bases in between. DNA for the CDR3: TGTGCCAGCAGTACTACCCTCAAGGGGGGTCCCAACTACGAGCAGTACTTC. Its translation is CASSTTLKGGPNYEQYF.

In its sample, this clonotype was seen a few times. The chain employs TRBV2 and TRBJ1-1; a weak D match, TRBD1 (5 bases). CDR3 length: 12 residues. Germline values: CDR1 SNHLY, CDR2 FYNNEI. V was pared by 6 bases and J by 5 bases, with 10 bases between. The CDR3 is CASRGWGTEAFF. The DNA of the CDR3 is TGTGCCAGCAGAGGTTGGGGGACTGAAGCTTTCTTT.

In regard to this clonotype: The missing conserved phenylalanine or tryptophan at the end of this CDR3 makes a read error likely. The chain has TRBV2 and TRBJ2-7; weak D call: TRBD2 (5 bases). Germline CDR1 and CDR2: SNHLY and FYNNEI. CDR3 length equals 13 residues. Trimming cost V 6 bases and J 2 bases, with 11 bases left between them. The CDR3 DNA reads TGTGCCAGCAGCATCGGGGAAACCTACGAGCAGTACATC. It translates to CASSIGETYEQYI.

Turning to this clonotype: One end of the junction does not line up with germline, which may come from a read error. The chain is built from TRBV9 and TRBJ2-1; D is uncertain. This CDR3 is 13 amino acids long. The V gene's germline CDR1 is SGDLS and CDR2 YYNGEE. The CDR3 spells CASGVRAYNEHFF. The CDR3 nucleotides read TGTGCCAGCGGCGTACGGGCCTACAATGAGCATTTCTTC. Complete variable domain (other parts from reference TRBV9 and TRBJ2-1): DSGVTQTPKHLITATGQRVTLRCSPRSGDLSVYWYQQSLDQGLQFLIQYYNGEERAKGNILERFSAQQFPDLHSELNLSSLELGDSALYFCASGVRAYNEHFFGPGTRLTVL.

This chain joins TRBV19 and TRBJ1-2, with a possible D match to TRBD1 (6 bases). The V gene's germline CDR1 is LNHDA and CDR2 SQIVND (reference sequence). V was shortened by 5 bases and J by 6 bases, with 16 bases between the two germline ends. CDR3 length equals 14 residues. DNA of the CDR3: TGTGCCAGTAGTGTTAACAGGGTGGCGGATGGCTACACCTTC. This sequence encodes CASSVNRVADGYTF.

This clonotype was observed a single time. The V and J genes are TRBV25-1 and TRBJ1-2, with a possible D match to TRBD1 (6 bases). Trimming took 2 bases from V and 7 from J, leaving 11 bases between them. CDR3 length equals 13 residues. Germline CDR1 and CDR2: MGHDK and SYGVNS. This CDR3 is CASSERQAGGYTF. The CDR3 DNA follows: TGTGCCAGCAGTGAAAGACAGGCCGGTGGCTACACCTTC.

Many counts were recorded for this clonotype. The rearrangement joins TRBV20-1 to TRBJ2-2; D is perhaps TRBD2 (6 bases). V gave up 1 base and J gave up 3 bases, with 9 bases separating them. This CDR3 has 14 amino acids. CDR1 DFQATT and CDR2 SNEGSKA come from the germline V gene (reference sequence). The CDR3 region is CSARVGGDTGELFF. The CDR3 DNA reads TGCAGTGCTAGAGTCGGGGGAGACACCGGGGAGCTGTTTTTT.

The J gene is TRBJ2-7, the V gene TRBV7-8; D gene ambiguous. The germline CDR1 and CDR2 sequences are SGHVS and FQNEAQ. The ends were cut back, 2 bases at V and 3 bases at J, with 14 bases in the middle. There are 15 residues in the CDR3. CDR3 sequence reads: CASSLLRAADYEQYF. CDR3 sequence (DNA): TGTGCCAGCAGCTTATTGCGTGCGGCAGACTACGAGCAGTACTTC.

V is TRBV20-1 and J is TRBJ2-2; D uncertain. Germline CDR1 is DFQATT and CDR2 is SNEGSKA (reference sequence). The V gene lost 1 base and the J gene lost 3 bases, with 6 bases spanning the gap. The CDR3 loop spans 13 amino acids. Here the CDR3 DNA reads TGCAGTGCTAGAGCGCCCTACACCGGGGAGCTGTTTTTT. It encodes CSARAPYTGELFF.

This clonotype was detected ten times or more. The gene calls are TRBV7-9 and TRBJ1-5, with a possible D match to TRBD1 (5 bases). V dropped 1 base and J dropped 4 bases, with 11 bases sitting between them. The germline CDR1 and CDR2 sequences are SEHNR and FQNEAQ (reference sequence). This CDR3 has 15 residues. The DNA of the CDR3 is TGTGCCAGCAGCTTAGAGAGGTCAGGGAATCAGCCCCAGCATTTT. Translation: CASSLERSGNQPQHF. The entire variable domain, with the rest obtained from reference TRBV7-9 and TRBJ1-5, is as follows: DTGVSQNPRHKITKRGQNVTFRCDPISEHNRLYWYRQTLGQGPEFLTYFQNEAQLEKSRLLSDRFSAERPKGSFSTLEIQRTEQGDSAMYLCASSLERSGNQPQHFGDGTRLSIL.

The chain has TRBV20-1 and TRBJ1-1; the D is unclear. V lost 3 bases and J lost 0, with 11 bases in between. This CDR3 is built from 14 residues. Germline V CDR1 and CDR2: DFQATT, SNEGSKA (reference sequence). The CDR3: CSASFRLMNTEAFF. CDR3 bases: TGCAGTGCTAGCTTTAGGCTCATGAACACTGAAGCTTTCTTT.

This clonotype was seen more than once but under ten times. A much larger clone sits a single nucleotide away, making a read error possible. The chain combines TRBV10-2 with TRBJ1-1; D is unclear. The CDR3 loop spans 13 amino acids. CDR1 and CDR2 from the germline V gene are WSHSY and SAAADI. CDR3 DNA: TGCGCCAACAGTGAGTCGAAGGCGTCTGAAGCTTTCTTT. Encoded protein: CANSESKASEAFF.

About this clonotype: A much larger clone lies a single base off, so this may be a read error. This chain links TRBV20-1 with TRBJ1-5; 8 positions agree with TRBD1. The germline gives CDR1 DFQATT, CDR2 SNEGSKA (reference sequence). This CDR3 comprises 18 residues. The chain's CDR3 is CSARDKRQGPLSSQPQHF. CDR3 coding DNA: TGCAGTGCTAGAGATAAGCGACAGGGGCCCCTAAGCAGTCAGCCCCAGCATTTT.

This clonotype was seen a few times. This CDR3 is CATSRDQGTNTEAFF. The CDR3, as DNA: TGTGCCACCAGCAGAGACCAAGGGACGAACACTGAAGCTTTCTTT. The V call is TRBV15, the J call TRBJ1-1; D might be TRBD1 (5 bases). The V end was cut by 0 bases, the J end by 1 base, with 9 bases between. This CDR3 has 15 amino acids. CDR1 and CDR2 from the germline V gene are LNHNV and YYDKDF (reference sequence).

This clonotype occurred many times. The rearrangement joins TRBV19 to TRBJ1-2, with D possibly TRBD1 on 5 matching bases. V was clipped by 0 bases and J by 6 bases, with 14 bases between them. The CDR3 extends over 15 amino acids. Germline V gene sequence: CDR1 LNHDA, CDR2 SQIVND (reference sequence). CDR3 protein: CASSIDLGDENGYTF. Written as DNA, the CDR3 is TGTGCCAGTAGTATAGATTTGGGGGATGAGAATGGCTACACCTTC. The variable domain in full, with the rest retrieved from reference TRBV19 and TRBJ1-2, is DGGITQSPKYLFRKEGQNVTLSCEQNLNHDAMYWYRQDPGQGLRLIYYSQIVNDFQKGDIAEGYSVSREKKESFPLTVTSAQKNPTAFYLCASSIDLGDENGYTFGSGTRLTVV.

The rearrangement uses TRBV24-1 and TRBJ1-5; TRBD1 aligns across 10 bases. This CDR3 contains 16 residues. CDR1 is KGHDR, CDR2 SFDVKD, per germline. The V gene end was trimmed by 4 bases and the J gene end by 2 bases; junction bases not matched to a gene: 4. In DNA form, the CDR3 reads TGTGCCACCAGTGACCCTGGGACAGGGGGCAATCAGCCCCAGCATTTT. Translated: CATSDPGTGGNQPQHF.

Ten or more counts support this clonotype. The chain is built from TRBV4-2 and TRBJ2-7; D unclear. Between the trimmed V and J ends, which lost 0 bases and 4 bases, there was a span of 7 bases. Per the germline V gene, CDR1 is LGHNA and CDR2 is YNFKEQ. The CDR3 runs 13 residues. The CDR3 region has the DNA TGTGCCAGCAGCCAAGAGTTGGGATACGAGCAGTACTTC. Translating it yields CASSQELGYEQYF.

The table lists this clonotype with many counts. The chain recombines TRBV6-5 with TRBJ2-7, with D perhaps matching TRBD1 or TRBD2 (5 bases each). Deletions cut 5 bases from V and 6 bases from J, with 14 bases between. The CDR3 runs 13 residues. The germline CDR1 and CDR2 sequences are MNHEY and SVGAGI. CDR3 loop: CASSNGASSEQYF. DNA of the CDR3: TGTGCCAGCAGTAACGGGGCTAGCAGCGAGCAGTACTTC.

CDR3 region: CASSEAGTIADQPQHF. In DNA form, the CDR3 reads TGTGCCAGCAGTGAAGCTGGGACTATAGCCGATCAGCCCCAGCATTTT. The chain employs TRBV2 and TRBJ1-5; D might be TRBD1 (5 bases). The V end was cut by 0 bases, the J end by 5 bases, with 14 bases between. The V gene's germline CDR1 is SNHLY and CDR2 FYNNEI. The CDR3 is 16 residues long.